The 20 T cell receptor beta chains below all came from one sample that was sequenced in a study of blood T cell repertoires in COVID-19. Sequenced by immunoSEQ multiplex PCR; TCRdb stores in-frame clones only, minus some. Counted here are fewer than 300,000 clones, 83% occurring once; the ten biggest clones make up roughly a tenth. The source material was peripheral blood. The receptor source for this set is a woman aged 50 to 60 who had recovered from COVID-19.

The V gene is TRBV25-1, the J gene TRBJ2-7; 10 bases are a match to TRBD1. The germline V gene has CDR1 MGHDK and CDR2 SYGVNS. The junction had 7 bases not matched to a gene; V was cut back by 8 bases and J by 0 bases. CDR3 length: 15 residues. In DNA, the CDR3 is TGTGCCAGCCGAGCTGGGACAGGGGTCTCCTACGAGCAGTACTTC. The encoded protein is CASRAGTGVSYEQYF.

V gene TRBV24-1 combines with J gene TRBJ2-2; 9 bases are shared with TRBD1. Germline values: CDR1 KGHDR, CDR2 SFDVKD. The CDR3 is 16 residues long. The ends lost 3 bases at V and 3 bases at J; junction bases unmatched: 4. CDR3 DNA sequence: TGTGCCACCAGTGATCCCCGACAGGGGGACACCGGGGAGCTGTTTTTT. Amino acid sequence: CATSDPRQGDTGELFF.

This chain's CDR3 is CASRTVNTEAFF. The DNA of the CDR3 is TGTGCCAGCAGAACAGTGAACACTGAAGCTTTCTTT. The chain carries TRBV6-5 and TRBJ1-1; D uncertain. The length of the CDR3 is 12 residues. V gave up 6 bases and J gave up 0 bases, with 5 bases separating them. Germline V gene lookup returns CDR1 MNHEY and CDR2 SVGAGI.

This chain joins TRBV5-1 and TRBJ2-2; 7 bases fit TRBD1. The germline CDR1 and CDR2 sequences are SGHRS and YFSETQ. The CDR3 contains 15 residues. V trimming: 2 bases; J trimming: 7 bases; junction bases outside the gene matches: 8. CDR3 in DNA: TGCGCCAGCAGCTTCGGGACAGCACATTACGGGGAGCTGTTTTTT. Its protein is CASSFGTAHYGELFF.

V usage is TRBV5-4 and J usage is TRBJ2-5, with D possibly matching TRBD1 (6 bases). The CDR3 is made up of 13 amino acids. Germline lookup yields CDR1 SGHNT and CDR2 YYREEE (reference sequence). V lost 5 bases and J 5 bases, leaving 13 bases between the germline ends. This CDR3 reads CASRVGQRETQYF. For the CDR3, the DNA is TGTGCCAGCAGGGTAGGACAGCGCGAGACCCAGTACTTC.

The V gene is TRBV9, the J gene TRBJ2-5; 9 nucleotides match TRBD2. CDR3 length: 15 residues. Germline V gives CDR1 SGDLS, CDR2 YYNGEE. The V and J ends lost 0 bases and 5 bases, in that order; junction bases with no gene match: 5. Here the CDR3 reads CASSVEGGLAETQYF. The DNA of the CDR3 is TGTGCCAGCAGCGTAGAAGGGGGACTAGCTGAGACCCAGTACTTC. Drawing the rest from reference TRBV9 and TRBJ2-5, the complete variable domain is DSGVTQTPKHLITATGQRVTLRCSPRSGDLSVYWYQQSLDQGLQFLIQYYNGEERAKGNILERFSAQQFPDLHSELNLSSLELGDSALYFCASSVEGGLAETQYFGPGTRLLVL.

V usage is TRBV9 and J usage is TRBJ1-1; the D is unclear. The V gene's germline CDR1 is SGDLS and CDR2 YYNGEE. V lost 4 bases and J lost 4, with 17 bases in between. The CDR3 has 15 amino acids. CDR3 residues: CASSPDGRRSTEAFF. Written as DNA, the CDR3 is TGTGCCAGCAGCCCAGACGGCCGACGGAGCACTGAAGCTTTCTTT.

The rearrangement links TRBV6-5 to TRBJ2-1; 7 positions agree with TRBD2. The V gene's germline CDR1 is MNHEY and CDR2 SVGAGI. The V gene end was trimmed by 8 bases and the J gene end by 8 bases; junction bases not matched to a gene: 6. The CDR3 loop spans 12 amino acids. The CDR3 nucleotides read TGTGCCAGCTCAAGGGGAGGGGATGAGCAGTTCTTC. It yields the protein CASSRGGDEQFF.

The V and J genes are TRBV15 and TRBJ2-6, with 9 bases aligning to TRBD1. The J segment lost 1 base and the V segment lost 6 bases, leaving 4 bases of the junction unmatched. The CDR3 sequence is 16 residues long. Germline-derived CDR1 and CDR2 are LNHNV and YYDKDF (reference sequence). CDR3 coding DNA: TGTGCCACCAGGGACAGGGGTTGGTCTGGGGCCAACGTCCTGACTTTC. This sequence encodes CATRDRGWSGANVLTF.

V gene TRBV6-2 or TRBV6-3 combines with J gene TRBJ2-7; possibly TRBD2 for D (6 bases). CDR1 and CDR2 from the germline V gene are MNHEY and SVGEGT. The CDR3 length is 14 residues. Trimming took off 6 bases at V and 3 bases at J, with 15 bases between the two ends. The CDR3 loop reads CASSPRGYNYEQYF. DNA of the CDR3: TGTGCCAGCAGCCCCCGGGGGTATAACTACGAGCAGTACTTC.

The chain's CDR3 is CASRDRGGEETQYF. CDR3 coding DNA: TGTGCCAGCAGAGACAGGGGGGGTGAAGAGACCCAGTACTTC. The chain is built from TRBV2 and TRBJ2-5; 9 positions agree with TRBD1. Germline assignment: CDR1 SNHLY and CDR2 FYNNEI. Germline trimming cut 6 bases from V and 3 bases from J; bases unmatched to any gene: 5. This CDR3 is 14 amino acids long.

A remark on this clone: Sequence at one end of the junction differs from germline and may be a read error. This chain joins TRBV3-1 (or the pseudogene TRBV3-2) and TRBJ1-5, with TRBD1 as a possible D gene (6 bases). The CDR3 has 19 residues. CDR1 is LGHDT, CDR2 YNNKEL, per germline (reference sequence). CDR3 in DNA: TGTGCCGGCAGGGGTGGAGGGGCAGGGAGGGAATATAGCAATCAGCCCCAGCATTTT. Amino acids: CAGRGGGAGREYSNQPQHF.

The rearrangement uses TRBV7-2 and TRBJ2-7; 8 nucleotides line up with TRBD1. V shed 1 base and J 7 bases; nucleotides not matched to a gene: 9. The CDR3 has 15 amino acids. Germline-derived CDR1 and CDR2 are SGHTA and FQGNSA. CDR3 amino acids: CASSLVGQGAEEQYF. CDR3 coding DNA: TGTGCCAGCAGCTTAGTGGGGCAGGGGGCGGAAGAGCAGTACTTC.

This chain connects TRBV2 to TRBJ2-6; tentative D call: TRBD2 (5 bases). CDR3 size: 16 residues. V lost 3 bases and J 0 bases, leaving 9 bases between the germline ends. Germline CDR1 is SNHLY and CDR2 is FYNNEI. The CDR3 DNA follows: TGTGCCAGCAGTGACAGGAGGAGCTCTGGGGCCAACGTCCTGACTTTC. It is translated as CASSDRRSSGANVLTF.

This clone was seen a few times. V usage is TRBV28 and J usage is TRBJ2-1, with TRBD1 matching 7 bases. Germline CDR1 reads MDHEN; CDR2 reads SYDVKM. V lost 5 bases and J lost 8; bases outside the gene matches: 15. The CDR3 covers 16 residues. The CDR3: CASSPNRGLFSDEQFF. The CDR3 nucleotides read TGTGCCAGCAGTCCAAACAGGGGCCTGTTTTCCGATGAGCAGTTCTTC.

Here the CDR3 DNA reads TGTGCCAGCAGTTACTCGAGCAGGGTTAACACCGGGGAGCTGTTTTTT. It encodes CASSYSSRVNTGELFF. The chain carries TRBV6-5 and TRBJ2-2; tentatively, D is TRBD1 (5 bases). The germline V and J ends were trimmed by 0 bases and 2 bases, with 10 bases remaining between them. Per the germline V gene, CDR1 is MNHEY and CDR2 is SVGAGI. The CDR3 has 16 residues.

The V gene is TRBV7-6, the J gene TRBJ2-5, with D uncertain. CDR3 length equals 17 residues. CDR1 and CDR2 from the germline V gene are SGHVS and FNYEAQ. V was clipped by 1 base and J by 3 bases, with 18 bases between them. Written as DNA, the CDR3 is TGTGCCAGCAGCTTAGGCCCCCCCGACTCATTCGAAGAGACCCAGTACTTC. This gives the protein CASSLGPPDSFEETQYF.

This chain links TRBV19 with TRBJ1-5; weak D call: TRBD1 (6 bases). V lost 2 bases, J lost 2 bases, and 10 bases lay in between. In germline, CDR1 is LNHDA, CDR2 SQIVND (reference sequence). This CDR3 has 15 amino acids. CDR3 coding DNA: TGTGCCAGTAGTATACGGGGGGCCGGCAATCAGCCCCAGCATTTT. Encoded protein: CASSIRGAGNQPQHF.

This chain links TRBV19 with TRBJ2-1; D call uncertain. The CDR3 has 13 residues. CDR1 and CDR2 from the germline V gene are LNHDA and SQIVND (reference sequence). Between the trimmed V and J ends, which lost 7 bases and 0 bases, there was a span of 7 bases. CDR3 residues: CASTLRSYNEQFF. As DNA, the CDR3 is TGTGCCAGTACACTGCGCTCCTACAATGAGCAGTTCTTC.

The chain couples TRBV30 to TRBJ1-1; a weak D match, TRBD1 (5 bases). This CDR3 spans 16 amino acids. V was trimmed by 5 bases and J by 1 base, leaving 20 bases between them. CDR1 GTSNPN and CDR2 SVGIG come from the germline V gene (reference sequence). The CDR3 loop is CAWAPGLRTKNTEAFF. The CDR3 DNA sequence: TGTGCCTGGGCTCCGGGACTTCGAACCAAGAACACTGAAGCTTTCTTT.